These 29 T cell receptor beta chains were sequenced from one sample in a study of CD8+ T cells in alopecia areata. Extraction and reverse transcription of RNA yielded cDNA as the sequencing template. Profiling relied on immunoSEQ multiplex PCR, and the TCRdb table lists in-frame clones only, not all of them. In the table there are more than 75,000 clones, 41% of which are singletons. The sequenced sample was CD4+ T cells sorted from blood. Receptors originate from a human donor with alopecia areata.

This clone has only a few counts. V usage is TRBV4-2 and J usage is TRBJ2-3; no firm D call. V gave up 1 base and J gave up 0 bases, with 14 bases separating them. Germline V gene data show CDR1 as LGHNA and CDR2 as YNFKEQ. The CDR3 length is 17 residues. The CDR3 nucleotides are TGTGCCAGCAGCCAAGGGGCCAGTGCAGATAGCACAGATACGCAGTATTTT. Translating it yields CASSQGASADSTDTQYF.

This chain links TRBV25-1 with TRBJ1-3, with D unresolved. The CDR3 contains 13 residues. The V gene lost 1 base and the J gene lost 4 bases, with 5 bases spanning the gap. Germline V gives CDR1 MGHDK, CDR2 SYGVNS. This CDR3 reads CASSEFAGNTIYF. In DNA form, the CDR3 reads TGTGCCAGCAGTGAATTTGCGGGAAACACCATATATTTT.

The CDR3 is CASSPRLADLYNEQFF. CDR3 DNA: TGTGCCAGCAGCCCCCGACTAGCTGATCTCTACAATGAGCAGTTCTTC. This chain connects TRBV11-2 to TRBJ2-1; 7 bases are a match to TRBD2. This CDR3 is built from 16 residues. Unmatched junction bases numbered 10, after V lost 5 bases and J lost 3 bases. CDR1 is SGHAT, CDR2 FQNNGV, per germline.

This chain uses TRBV29-1 with TRBJ2-5; D possibly corresponds to TRBD1 (6 bases). Trimming took off 5 bases at V and 0 bases at J, with 7 bases between the two ends. The CDR3 has 12 residues. The germline gives CDR1 SQVTM, CDR2 ANQGSEA. The DNA for the CDR3 is TGCAGCGTTTCAGGGGACCAAGAGACCCAGTACTTC. Translation gives CSVSGDQETQYF.

The rearrangement joins TRBV7-6 to TRBJ2-3, with D unresolved. The CDR3 spans 13 residues. Germline-derived CDR1 and CDR2 are SGHVS and FNYEAQ. Trimming pared 2 bases from V and 3 bases from J, leaving 6 bases between. The DNA of the CDR3 is TGTGCCAGCAGCTTAATCCATACAGATACGCAGTATTTT. Its protein product is CASSLIHTDTQYF. The entire variable domain, with the rest obtained from reference TRBV7-6 and TRBJ2-3, is as follows: GAGVSQSPRYKVTKRGQDVALRCDPISGHVSLYWYRQALGQGPEFLTYFNYEAQQDKSGLPNDRFSAERPEGSISTLTIQRTEQRDSAMYRCASSLIHTDTQYFGPGTRLTVL.

This clone was seen only once. The chain links TRBV30 to TRBJ2-1; D not resolved. Trimming pared 2 bases from V and 6 bases from J, leaving 11 bases between. The CDR3 runs to 13 residues. Germline assignment: CDR1 GTSNPN and CDR2 SVGIG (reference sequence). The CDR3 protein is CAWSPYSLNEQFF. DNA for the CDR3: TGTGCCTGGAGTCCCTACTCCCTCAATGAGCAGTTCTTC. Using reference TRBV30 and TRBJ2-1 for the parts outside the CDR3, the full variable domain is SQTIHQWPATLVQPVGSPLSLECTVEGTSNPNLYWYRQAAGRGLQLLFYSVGIGQISSEVPQNLSASRPQDRQFILSSKKLLLSDSGFYLCAWSPYSLNEQFFGPGTRLTVL.

This clone appeared a single time. The V gene is TRBV27, the J gene TRBJ1-2; D is unclear. Deletions cut 5 bases from V and 8 bases from J, with 9 bases between. This CDR3 comprises 11 residues. Looked up from germline, CDR1 is MNHEY and CDR2 is SMNVEV (reference sequence). The CDR3 DNA sequence: TGTGCCAGCAGTATGGGAGTGGGCTACACCTTC. It yields the protein CASSMGVGYTF.

This clone was picked up a small number of times. The V gene is TRBV2, the J gene TRBJ2-2, with 9 bases aligning to TRBD1. Per germline, CDR1 SNHLY and CDR2 FYNNEI. The length of the CDR3 is 16 residues. V gave up 4 bases and J gave up 2 bases; unmatched junction bases: 5. The CDR3 sequence is CASSGTGGLNTGELFF. The CDR3 DNA reads TGTGCCAGCAGTGGCACAGGGGGCTTAAACACCGGGGAGCTGTTTTTT.

Only a few counts were recorded for this clone. This chain joins TRBV7-9 and TRBJ2-3; tentative D call: TRBD1 (6 bases). With 1 base removed from V and 5 bases from J, the gap between germline ends came to 13 bases. The CDR3 covers 15 residues. Germline values: CDR1 SEHNR, CDR2 FQNEAQ (reference sequence). CDR3 in DNA: TGTGCCAGCAGCTTAGGACAGGTTTCGCGAGATACGCAGTATTTT. Translation: CASSLGQVSRDTQYF.

This chain connects TRBV5-4 to TRBJ2-5; D call uncertain. Germline CDR1 SGHNT, CDR2 YYREEE (reference sequence). The CDR3 consists of 13 residues. With 0 bases removed from V and 1 base from J, the gap between germline ends came to 4 bases. CDR3 region: CASSLATQETQYF. The DNA of the CDR3 is TGTGCCAGCAGCTTGGCAACCCAAGAGACCCAGTACTTC.

The chain uses TRBV29-1 and TRBJ1-2, with TRBD1 as a possible D gene (6 bases). The CDR3 sequence is 12 residues long. Trimming took 4 bases from V and 6 from J, leaving 12 bases between them. Germline CDR1 is SQVTM and CDR2 is ANQGSEA. The CDR3 DNA follows: TGCAGCGTTGGTAGGGGGGGCGATGGCTACACCTTC. It translates to CSVGRGGDGYTF.

The chain uses TRBV25-1 and TRBJ1-3; no reliable D call. V lost 4 bases and J lost 0, with 7 bases in between. The CDR3 has 14 residues. CDR1 and CDR2 (germline): MGHDK, SYGVNS. CDR3 residues: CASSGTHSGNTIYF. The CDR3 region has the DNA TGTGCCAGCAGTGGGACCCACTCTGGAAACACCATATATTTT.

V and J are TRBV29-1 and TRBJ2-5; D not certain. Germline V gives CDR1 SQVTM, CDR2 ANQGSEA. Trimming left V 5 bases short and J 2 bases short, with 6 bases between. CDR3 length: 11 residues. The CDR3 protein is CSVTPQETQYF. The CDR3, as DNA: TGCAGCGTTACACCACAAGAGACCCAGTACTTC.

This chain links TRBV7-6 with TRBJ2-7; TRBD1 matches 8 bases. This CDR3 is 14 amino acids long. Germline V lookup: CDR1 SGHVS, CDR2 FNYEAQ. The V gene end was trimmed by 3 bases and the J gene end by 5 bases; junction bases not matched to a gene: 6. The CDR3 bases are TGTGCCAGCAGCTTGTCTCAGGGGGCGAACGAGCAGTACTTC. Protein product: CASSLSQGANEQYF. Complete variable domain (other parts from reference TRBV7-6 and TRBJ2-7): GAGVSQSPRYKVTKRGQDVALRCDPISGHVSLYWYRQALGQGPEFLTYFNYEAQQDKSGLPNDRFSAERPEGSISTLTIQRTEQRDSAMYRCASSLSQGANEQYFGPGTRLTVT.

A few counts support this clone. This chain connects TRBV28 to TRBJ2-5; weak D call: TRBD1 (5 bases). The V and J ends lost 0 bases and 1 base respectively, with 6 bases between them. The germline CDR1 and CDR2 sequences are MDHEN and SYDVKM. The CDR3 runs to 14 residues. The CDR3 bases are TGTGCCAGCAGTTTATGGCAGGGCCAAGAGACCCAGTACTTC. This gives the protein CASSLWQGQETQYF.

This chain connects TRBV9 to TRBJ2-7; D may be TRBD2 (6 bases). Per the germline V gene, CDR1 is SGDLS and CDR2 is YYNGEE. CDR3 length equals 16 residues. Trimming stripped 4 bases from V and 6 bases from J, with 23 bases between. In DNA, the CDR3 is TGTGCCAGCAGCCCACGGGTGCAGGGAGGTTTGCCCGAGCAGTACTTC. Its protein product is CASSPRVQGGLPEQYF.

V gene TRBV5-1 combines with J gene TRBJ1-1; 9 positions agree with TRBD1. The CDR3 loop spans 15 amino acids. Germline CDR1 SGHRS, CDR2 YFSETQ. V shed 3 bases, J shed 7 bases, and the junction held 10 bases outside the gene matches. DNA of the CDR3: TGCGCCAGCAGCTCCAACCGGGACAGGGCGGGTGAAGCTTTCTTT. It specifies CASSSNRDRAGEAFF.

J is TRBJ1-1 and V is TRBV9; 10 nucleotides align to TRBD1. CDR1 SGDLS and CDR2 YYNGEE come from the germline V gene. The CDR3 is made up of 15 amino acids. V dropped 4 bases and J dropped 2; count of bases not matched to a gene: 5. CDR3 sequence reads: CASSSRQGANTEAFF. The CDR3 bases are TGTGCCAGCAGCTCTCGACAGGGGGCAAACACTGAAGCTTTCTTT.

The V gene is TRBV5-1, the J gene TRBJ2-2; 7 positions agree with TRBD1. Trimming cost V 4 bases and J 5 bases; bases outside gene matches: 8. Germline CDR1 and CDR2: SGHRS and YFSETQ. The CDR3 totals 15 residues. CDR3 nucleotide sequence: TGCGCCAGCAGCCGTAGTAGGGGGCAGACCGGGGAGCTGTTTTTT. Its translation is CASSRSRGQTGELFF. Drawing the rest from reference TRBV5-1 and TRBJ2-2, the complete variable domain is KAGVTQTPRYLIKTRGQQVTLSCSPISGHRSVSWYQQTPGQGLQFLFEYFSETQRNKGNFPGRFSGRQFSNSRSEMNVSTLELGDSALYLCASSRSRGQTGELFFGEGSRLTVL.

In this sample, this clone turned up once. V and J are TRBV4-2 and TRBJ2-2, with TRBD2 matching 8 bases. From germline, CDR1 is LGHNA and CDR2 YNFKEQ. V lost 6 bases to trimming and J lost 7 bases; unmatched junction nucleotides: 10. The CDR3 extends over 15 amino acids. The CDR3 here is CASSRTSLVGGELFF. The CDR3 nucleotides read TGTGCCAGCAGTCGGACTAGCCTCGTGGGCGGGGAGCTGTTTTTT.

V and J are TRBV30 and TRBJ1-1, with D possibly being TRBD1 (6 bases). The CDR3 extends over 13 amino acids. V gave up 0 bases and J gave up 7 bases, with 12 bases separating them. The germline V gene encodes CDR1 GTSNPN and CDR2 SVGIG (reference sequence). CDR3 coding DNA: TGTGCCTGGAGTGTAGGGCAGGGGATTGAAGCTTTCTTT. This gives the protein CAWSVGQGIEAFF.

This chain links TRBV9 with TRBJ2-7; 12 nucleotides align to TRBD2. V lost 3 bases, J lost 6 bases, and 7 bases stayed unmatched. The CDR3 spans 15 residues. Germline V gives CDR1 SGDLS, CDR2 YYNGEE. The CDR3 is CASSARLAGVSEQYF. DNA for the CDR3: TGTGCCAGCAGCGCGAGACTAGCGGGAGTCTCCGAGCAGTACTTC. The full variable domain, with the rest looked up from reference TRBV9 and TRBJ2-7, is DSGVTQTPKHLITATGQRVTLRCSPRSGDLSVYWYQQSLDQGLQFLIQYYNGEERAKGNILERFSAQQFPDLHSELNLSSLELGDSALYFCASSARLAGVSEQYFGPGTRLTVT.

A note on this clone: The sample has other DNA sequences that encode this CDR3 too. The chain couples TRBV7-2 to TRBJ2-7, with D hard to call. CDR1 and CDR2 (germline): SGHTA, FQGNSA. The CDR3 contains 11 residues. Trimming left V 1 base short and J 7 bases short, with 5 bases between. CDR3 residues: CASSLVGEQYF. The CDR3 nucleotides are TGTGCCAGCAGCTTAGTGGGGGAGCAGTACTTC.

The chain is built from TRBV15 and TRBJ2-5; TRBD1 might be the D (5 bases). Germline CDR1 reads LNHNV; CDR2 reads YYDKDF (reference sequence). V shed 0 bases and J shed 6 bases, with 14 bases lying between them. This CDR3 is 15 amino acids long. Written as DNA, the CDR3 is TGTGCCACCAGCAGAGATCCGGCAGGGTTGAAGACCCAGTACTTC. Its protein product is CATSRDPAGLKTQYF.

The J gene is TRBJ1-6, the V gene TRBV4-2, with unresolved D. The CDR3 covers 16 residues. Trimming removed 4 bases at V and 4 bases at J, with 14 bases between. CDR1 is LGHNA, CDR2 YNFKEQ, per germline. DNA of the CDR3: TGTGCCAGCAGCCTACGGGGAGGGCCTTATAATTCACCCCTCCACTTT. Residues: CASSLRGGPYNSPLHF.

This clone has just a few counts. The chain carries TRBV18 and TRBJ2-7, with 7 positions matching TRBD1. The CDR3 is 13 amino acids. Trimming at V came to 6 bases and at J to 5 bases, leaving 7 bases not matched to a gene. Germline CDR1 reads KGHSH; CDR2 reads LQKENI. CDR3: CASSATGMDEQYF. The CDR3 region has the DNA TGTGCCAGCTCGGCGACAGGGATGGACGAGCAGTACTTC. Supplemented by reference TRBV18 and TRBJ2-7, the full variable domain reads NAGVMQNPRHLVRRRGQEARLRCSPMKGHSHVYWYRQLPEEGLKFMVYLQKENIIDESGMPKERFSAEFPKEGPSILRIQQVVRGDSAAYFCASSATGMDEQYFGPGTRLTVT.

The chain carries TRBV10-3 and TRBJ2-3, with TRBD1 identical over 8 bases. Losses at the gene ends were 8 bases for V and 1 base for J; bases not matched to a gene: 5. Germline CDR1 ENHRY, CDR2 SYGVKD. The CDR3 sequence is 14 residues long. CDR3 residues: CAIGTGQGTDTQYF. DNA of the CDR3: TGTGCCATCGGGACAGGACAGGGCACAGATACGCAGTATTTT.

CDR3 DNA: TGCGCCAGCAGCTTGTTGGGAGCCGAAGCTTTCTTT. It is translated as CASSLLGAEAFF. The gene calls are TRBV5-1 and TRBJ1-1; D gene uncertain. From germline, CDR1 is SGHRS and CDR2 YFSETQ. CDR3 size: 12 residues. The V end lost 1 base, the J end lost 8 bases, and 9 bases lay between the germline ends.

This clone came up a few times. This sequence joins TRBV9 and TRBJ2-1, with 13 bases matching TRBD2. With 4 bases clipped from V and 6 bases from J, the junction kept 7 bases outside the gene matches. The CDR3 has 16 amino acids. Germline V lookup: CDR1 SGDLS, CDR2 YYNGEE. The CDR3 region has the DNA TGTGCCAGCAGCACATACGGGACTAGCGGGACCAATGAGCAGTTCTTC. This encodes CASSTYGTSGTNEQFF.